This is a list of T cell receptor beta chains from one sample in a study of cytomegalovirus exposure and HLA in healthy donors. Sequencing was performed with immunoSEQ multiplex PCR; in TCRdb, only in-frame clones are kept and a portion is missing. This sample yields about 240,000 clones, of which about 90% are seen a single time; about 1.2% belongs to the top ten. The source material was PBMCs. These receptors all come from a young woman in good health and CMV-seropositive. Both conserved end residues are trimmed from each CDR3.

len	v_gene	j_gene	CDR3aa
13	TRBV27	TRBJ2-1	ASSLDWSSYNEQF
12	TRBV30	TRBJ2-1	ASSGVSSYNEQF
12	TRBV6-1	TRBJ2-3	ASSRGTTQDTQY
12	TRBV27	TRBJ2-7	ASSPYSGIYEQY
14	TRBV13	TRBJ2-7	ASSLAAGQDNYEQY
13	TRBV7-3	TRBJ1-2	ASSPMGRGNYGYT
13	TRBV5-1	TRBJ2-2	ASSWQGEIIGELF
11	TRBV6-1	TRBJ2-7	ASSLTVSYEQY
12	TRBV28	TRBJ2-1	ASRGQGDHNEQF
13	TRBV19	TRBJ2-7	ASSYGQGHSYEQY
14	TRBV6-4	TRBJ2-1	ASSDTGGPSYNEQF
14	TRBV5-1	TRBJ2-7	ASSVGQGARSYEQY
15	TRBV10-3	TRBJ2-2	AISESTWDRMTGELF
14	TRBV5-6	TRBJ2-1	ASSFRGRSDYNEQF
13	TRBV6-1	TRBJ2-7	ASSLGQGKGYEQY
14	TRBV27	TRBJ2-6	ASSMAQHPGANVLT
12	TRBV19	TRBJ1-5	ASSIEQGHQPQH
12	TRBV18	TRBJ2-7	ASSPASRSYEQY
12	TRBV5-4	TRBJ1-2	ASSKPGQGYGYT
12	TRBV7-9	TRBJ1-1	ASSLETENTEAF
14	TRBV5-6	TRBJ2-1	ASSPGTSGRVNEQF
12	TRBV28	TRBJ2-7	ASSYGASGYEQY
11	TRBV28	TRBJ2-7	ATGGQGGYEQY
11	TRBV27	TRBJ2-1	ASALRQVAEQF
13	TRBV27	TRBJ1-1	ASSPWTGTNTEAF
14	TRBV18	TRBJ2-7	ASSRGLLADSYEQY
12	TRBV6-1	TRBJ1-3	ASSVFSSGNTIY
11	TRBV5-4	TRBJ2-7	ASSLTGSYEQY
16	TRBV27	TRBJ2-3	ASSLGLADLLSTDTQY
12	TRBV5-1	TRBJ2-1	ASSLGTANNEQF
11	TRBV7-9	TRBJ2-1	ASSFPGSNEQF
12	TRBV5-1	TRBJ1-5	ASSSGASGQPQH
12	TRBV28	TRBJ2-2	ASRKQGDTGELF
15	TRBV9	TRBJ2-5	ASSVGTGTAGQETQY
13	TRBV9	TRBJ1-2	ASSDRTGGYYGYT
11	TRBV30	TRBJ2-1	AWSDGSYNEQF
16	TRBV29-1	TRBJ2-5	SVEGGLAGAPSGETQY
11	TRBV27	TRBJ2-7	ASSLTESYEQY
13	TRBV5-1	TRBJ2-7	ASSLGGTGVYEQY
13	TRBV2	TRBJ2-1	ASSDWGQGRIEQF
17	TRBV4-1	TRBJ2-2	ASSQDLIGREERAGELF
12	TRBV27	TRBJ2-7	ASRRTSVWYEQY
13	TRBV11-3	TRBJ2-7	ASSRDSGRDYEQY
15	TRBV28	TRBJ2-4	ASSSPQGFSAKNIQY
13	TRBV4-2	TRBJ1-1	ASSQAQRLNTEAF
17	TRBV11-2	TRBJ2-2	ASSSTRLPGLADTGELF
12	TRBV19	TRBJ1-4	ASSNRVRGEKLF
12	TRBV11-2	TRBJ2-1	ASRSAGSYNEQF
16	TRBV18	TRBJ2-1	ASSRISGAGISYNEQF